A single sample gave rise to the 17 T cell receptor beta chains below, sequenced in a study of blood T cell repertoires in COVID-19. The method was immunoSEQ multiplex PCR; TCRdb's version includes in-frame clones alone and lacks a portion of them. The sample lists about 380,000 clones; roughly 87% were seen once. Sequenced input: PBMCs or T cells enriched from blood (not recorded which). These receptor sequences come from a woman between 25 and 40 years old who had recovered from COVID-19.

The chain employs TRBV5-1 and TRBJ2-7; 9 nucleotides match TRBD1. V trimming: 3 bases; J trimming: 3 bases; junction bases outside the gene matches: 4. This CDR3 comprises 14 residues. Germline V gene sequence: CDR1 SGHRS, CDR2 YFSETQ. The CDR3 sequence: CASSSSGQGYEQYF. The DNA of the CDR3 is TGCGCCAGCAGCTCCTCGGGACAGGGCTACGAGCAGTACTTC. Drawing the rest from reference TRBV5-1 and TRBJ2-7, the complete variable domain is KAGVTQTPRYLIKTRGQQVTLSCSPISGHRSVSWYQQTPGQGLQFLFEYFSETQRNKGNFPGRFSGRQFSNSRSEMNVSTLELGDSALYLCASSSSGQGYEQYFGPGTRLTVT.

The chain combines TRBV2 with TRBJ1-3, with D unresolved. The V end lost 8 bases, the J end lost 5 bases, and 16 bases lay between the germline ends. This CDR3 is 14 amino acids long. Germline CDR1 SNHLY, CDR2 FYNNEI. CDR3 protein: CASAAVVGRNTIYF. The CDR3 nucleotides read TGTGCCAGCGCCGCAGTGGTCGGGAGAAACACCATATATTTT. Using reference TRBV2 and TRBJ1-3 for the parts outside the CDR3, the full variable domain is EPEVTQTPSHQVTQMGQEVILRCVPISNHLYFYWYRQILGQKVEFLVSFYNNEISEKSEIFDDQFSVERPDGSNFTLKIRSTKLEDSAMYFCASAAVVGRNTIYFGEGSWLTVV.

This rearrangement joins TRBV9 to TRBJ2-1; possibly TRBD2 for D (5 bases). Trimming removed 1 base at V and 3 bases at J, with 8 bases between. The germline gives CDR1 SGDLS, CDR2 YYNGEE. The CDR3 loop spans 14 amino acids. CDR3 coding DNA: TGTGCCAGCAGCGTAAGCGGAAACTACAATGAGCAGTTCTTC. This codes for CASSVSGNYNEQFF.

The V and J genes are TRBV28 and TRBJ1-5, with TRBD1 identical over 9 bases. The CDR3 runs 18 residues. CDR1 MDHEN and CDR2 SYDVKM come from the germline V gene. V dropped 1 base and J dropped 0; count of bases not matched to a gene: 7. The CDR3 bases are TGTGCCAGCAGTTTATACGGACAGGGGAGGTATAGCAATCAGCCCCAGCATTTT. It specifies CASSLYGQGRYSNQPQHF. Based on the CDR3 plus reference TRBV28 and TRBJ1-5, the full variable domain is DVKVTQSSRYLVKRTGEKVFLECVQDMDHENMFWYRQDPGLGLRLIYFSYDVKMKEKGDIPEGYSVSREKKERFSLILESASTNQTSMYLCASSLYGQGRYSNQPQHFGDGTRLSIL.

The J gene is TRBJ1-6, the V gene TRBV19; TRBD1 matches at 8 bases. Germline values: CDR1 LNHDA, CDR2 SQIVND (reference sequence). The CDR3 consists of 14 residues. The trim removed 4 bases at V and 9 bases at J, leaving 5 bases unmatched. The CDR3 reads CASSKGQGGSPLHF. The CDR3 coding sequence is TGTGCCAGTAGTAAAGGACAGGGAGGTTCACCCCTCCACTTT.

The gene calls are TRBV6-5 and TRBJ2-3, with 10 bases lining up with TRBD2. Germline values: CDR1 MNHEY, CDR2 SVGAGI. V lost 5 bases, J lost 0 bases, and 2 bases stayed unmatched. CDR3 length equals 15 residues. DNA of the CDR3: TGTGCCAGCAGTAGCGGGAGGGCTAGCACAGATACGCAGTATTTT. Protein product: CASSSGRASTDTQYF.

This chain joins TRBV5-6 and TRBJ2-7; TRBD1 matches 8 bases. J was trimmed by 11 bases and V by 1 base; bases with no gene match: 8. The germline gives CDR1 SGHDT, CDR2 YYEEEE. This CDR3 region has 13 residues. Written as DNA, the CDR3 is TGTGCCAGCAGCTTGCCGACAGGGGAAAGAAAGTACTTC. It codes for CASSLPTGERKYF.

The table lists this clone with many counts. The chain recombines TRBV21-1 with TRBJ2-3; the table's D call TRBD2 went unverified against the DNA. TRBV21-1 is described as a pseudogene. The CDR3 spans 17 residues. The CDR3 is CASSKGVLKIFTDTQYF. The CDR3 DNA follows: TGTGCCAGCAGCAAAGGTGTCCTAAAAATTTTCACAGATACGCAGTATTTT.

The V and J genes are TRBV11-1 and TRBJ2-7; perhaps TRBD2 as D (5 bases). CDR3 length: 15 residues. The germline V and J ends were trimmed by 2 bases and 4 bases, with 15 bases remaining between them. Germline assignment: CDR1 SGHAT and CDR2 FQDESV (reference sequence). CDR3 sequence reads: CASSLLPGSGYEQYF. In DNA form, the CDR3 reads TGTGCCAGCAGCTTACTACCTGGTTCGGGGTACGAGCAGTACTTC.

This clone was found a few times. The chain links TRBV11-2 to TRBJ2-2, with TRBD1 identical over 8 bases. This CDR3 has 16 amino acids. Germline assignment: CDR1 SGHAT and CDR2 FQNNGV. Trimming cost V 1 base and J 5 bases; bases outside gene matches: 6. CDR3 nucleotide sequence: TGTGCCAGCAGCTTAGTGGGACAGGAGAGAACCGGGGAGCTGTTTTTT. Residues: CASSLVGQERTGELFF.

The chain employs TRBV5-1 and TRBJ2-2; D gene ambiguous. The CDR3 runs to 14 residues. Between the trimmed V and J ends, which lost 4 bases and 9 bases, there was a span of 16 bases. The germline V gene has CDR1 SGHRS and CDR2 YFSETQ. The CDR3, as DNA: TGCGCCAGCAGCCCCGTTTCGACAAGCCGGGAGCTGTTTTTT. It encodes CASSPVSTSRELFF.

The V gene is TRBV27, the J gene TRBJ1-6; TRBD1 matches at 10 bases. This CDR3 has 14 amino acids. Germline-derived CDR1 and CDR2 are MNHEY and SMNVEV (reference sequence). J was trimmed by 7 bases and V by 7 bases; bases with no gene match: 4. The CDR3: CASTQTGGNSPLHF. The CDR3 DNA reads TGTGCCAGCACCCAGACAGGGGGCAATTCACCCCTCCACTTT.

The chain is built from TRBV7-9 and TRBJ1-1, with D possibly matching TRBD1 (5 bases). The V gene lost 6 bases and the J gene lost 0 bases, with 8 bases spanning the gap. CDR1 is SEHNR, CDR2 FQNEAQ, per germline (reference sequence). This CDR3 has 13 residues. The CDR3 region has the DNA TGTGCCAGCAGTATACAGGTGAACACTGAAGCTTTCTTT. Amino acids: CASSIQVNTEAFF.

This chain links TRBV19 with TRBJ2-7; maybe TRBD2 (6 bases). The CDR3 loop spans 13 amino acids. Germline V gene lookup returns CDR1 LNHDA and CDR2 SQIVND (reference sequence). Deletions cut 7 bases from V and 5 bases from J, with 15 bases between. CDR3 in amino acids: CASNTIPGDEQYF. The CDR3 DNA is TGTGCCAGTAACACGATTCCGGGAGACGAGCAGTACTTC.

This clone was seen more than once but under ten times. This rearrangement joins TRBV3-1 (or the pseudogene TRBV3-2) to TRBJ2-5, with TRBD1 matching over 8 bases. The length of the CDR3 is 14 residues. The V gene's germline CDR1 is LGHDT and CDR2 YNNKEL (reference sequence). V gave up 4 bases and J gave up 2 bases; unmatched junction bases: 3. The CDR3 DNA reads as TGTGCCAGCAGCCTGACAGGGGCACAAGAGACCCAGTACTTC. Its protein is CASSLTGAQETQYF.

The V and J genes are TRBV28 and TRBJ2-7; TRBD2 matches 7 bases. This CDR3 has 16 residues. V lost 2 bases, J lost 2 bases, and 9 bases stayed unmatched. Germline V gives CDR1 MDHEN, CDR2 SYDVKM. The CDR3 sequence is CASSLPKREGPYEQYF. The CDR3, as DNA: TGTGCCAGCAGTTTACCTAAGCGGGAAGGCCCCTACGAGCAGTACTTC.

This sequence joins TRBV9 and TRBJ1-6; D uncertain. The germline V gene encodes CDR1 SGDLS and CDR2 YYNGEE. V lost 1 base and J lost 1, with 12 bases in between. The CDR3 is made up of 17 amino acids. The CDR3 spells CASSVKEGNSYNSPLHF. The CDR3 DNA reads TGTGCCAGCAGCGTAAAGGAGGGAAATTCCTATAATTCACCCCTCCACTTT.